This is a list of T cell receptor beta chains from one sample in a study of T cell repertoires in cytomegalovirus infection. Their target antigens are unknown. TCRdb independently ran MiXCR on the reads; one entry per CDR3 protein. The sample carries under 300,000 distinct CDR3 sequences, under 25% recorded once. Specimen: cultured PBMCs, collected from culture after CMV antigen stimulation. Receptor source: a human donor in good health (CMV status not recorded). Some clones in this sample may be carry-over from other donors' samples. Both conserved end residues are part of each CDR3. The D gene is left open where the match is weak. Clone size appears in some rows only: once, few, many, or a class for an expanded clone.

V	size	D	J	DNA	CDR3
TRBV19	few	-	TRBJ1-5	TGTGCCAGTAGTCTTGGACAGAGAAGCAATCAGCCCCAGCATTTT	CASSLGQRSNQPQHF
TRBV7-2	-	TRBD1	TRBJ1-1	TGTGCCAGCAGAAGGGGGCCGAGCACTGAAGCTTTCTTT	CASRRGPSTEAFF
TRBV30	many	TRBD1	TRBJ1-1	TGTGCCTGGAGTGCAGGGGGTGAAGCTTTCTTT	CAWSAGGEAFF
TRBV7-2	many	TRBD2	TRBJ2-1	TGTGCCAGCAGCTTAGCGATTTCTAGCGGGAGCCCCAATGAGCAGTTCTTC	CASSLAISSGSPNEQFF
TRBV7-9	few	TRBD1	TRBJ2-2	TGTGCCAGCAGCTTCGGACAGGGCACCGGGGAGCTGTTTTTT	CASSFGQGTGELFF
TRBV19	few	-	TRBJ1-2	TGTGCCAGTAGTGCCCCAGGGGCCGCCGTTGGCTACACCTTC	CASSAPGAAVGYTF
TRBV4-3	-	-	TRBJ1-6	TGCGCCAGCAGCCAACGAATTCAGGTCTATAATTCACCCCTCCACTTT	CASSQRIQVYNSPLHF
TRBV29-1	-	-	TRBJ2-3	TGCAGCGTTGAGGCGGGAACAGATACGCAGTATTTT	CSVEAGTDTQYF
TRBV7-6	many	-	TRBJ2-2	TGTGCCAGCAGCCCAGCAGGAATAACAGGGCCCGGGGAGCTGTTTTTT	CASSPAGITGPGELFF
TRBV28	-	TRBD1	TRBJ1-5	TGTGCCAGCAGCCAGTGGACAGGGTCTGGAAATCAGCCCCAGCATTTT	CASSQWTGSGNQPQHF
TRBV9	-	TRBD2	TRBJ2-1	TGTGCCAGCAGCATTCGACTAGCTGGCGATGAGCAGTTCTTC	CASSIRLAGDEQFF
TRBV7-9	-	-	TRBJ2-3	TGTGCCAGCAGCTTTAAATTCGGCACAGATACGCAGTATTTT	CASSFKFGTDTQYF
TRBV7-2	-	-	TRBJ2-2	TGTGCCAGCAGCTTATATGGGGGACGGACCGGGGAGCTGTTTTTT	CASSLYGGRTGELFF
TRBV7-2	many	-	TRBJ2-5	TGTGCCAGCAGCTTAGGAGGGTACCAAGAGACCCAGTACTTC	CASSLGGYQETQYF
TRBV7-2	many	-	TRBJ1-2	TGTGCCAGCAGCAGAGGCAGGGGCTACACCTTC	CASSRGRGYTF
TRBV10-3	many	-	TRBJ1-1	TGTGCCATGAACCAGGGACAGAACACTGAAGCTTTCTTT	CAMNQGQNTEAFF
TRBV7-2	-	TRBD2	TRBJ2-5	TGTGCCAGCAGTCACATTCTACCAGCGGGAGAAGAGACCCAGTACTTC	CASSHILPAGEETQYF
TRBV6-1	few	-	TRBJ1-1	TGTGCCAGCAGAACAAGCCGGGACGGCACTGAAGCTTTCTTT	CASRTSRDGTEAFF
TRBV7-2	many	TRBD1	TRBJ2-7	TGTGCCAGCACCTCGTTTGGGGACAGGGCCGGCGAGCAGTACTTC	CASTSFGDRAGEQYF
TRBV12-3/TRBV12-4	-	-	TRBJ1-1	TGTGCCAGCACCTTGATGGAGAACACTGAAGCTTTCTTT	CASTLMENTEAFF
TRBV20-1	few	TRBD2	TRBJ2-1	TGCAGTGCTAGAGATGGGACTAGCGGGCTCAATGAGCAGTTCTTC	CSARDGTSGLNEQFF
TRBV28	-	-	TRBJ2-5	TGTGCCAGCAGAGGAGGGGCCCAAGAGACCCAGTACTTC	CASRGGAQETQYF
TRBV7-6	-	-	TRBJ2-1	TGTGCCAGAAGCCCTACGATATGGAAGGGTTACAATGAGCAGTTCTTC	CARSPTIWKGYNEQFF
TRBV5-5	-	-	TRBJ2-1	TGTGCCAGCAGCTTGGTACCGGGGGAGGCTACACCCCAGTTCTTC	CASSLVPGEATPQFF
TRBV4-1	-	-	TRBJ1-4	TGTGCCAGCAGCCAAGATGGGCCAGGGCGCGAGGCGGCAACTAATGAAAAACTGTTTTTT	CASSQDGPGREAATNEKLFF
TRBV2	once	TRBD1	TRBJ2-2	TGTGCCAGCTGCCCGGACAGGGGTGGGACCGGGGAGCTGTTTTTT	CASCPDRGGTGELFF
TRBV2	few	TRBD1	TRBJ1-2	TGTGCCAGCAGTGAATCGGACAGGGACGCCCCAAGACCTAACTATGGCTACACCTTC	CASSESDRDAPRPNYGYTF
TRBV12-3/TRBV12-4	few	TRBD2	TRBJ2-1	TGTGCCAGCCTGCCCGGGACTAGCGGATACAATGAGCAGTTCTTC	CASLPGTSGYNEQFF
TRBV6-1	-	TRBD2	TRBJ2-1	TGTGCCAGCAGTGAAAGTGAGGGAGGGAACAATGAGCAGTTCTTC	CASSESEGGNNEQFF
TRBV10-3	-	TRBD1	TRBJ2-5	TGTGCCATCAGGAAGGGACAGGGTGTTGGAGAGACCCAGTACTTC	CAIRKGQGVGETQYF
TRBV29-1	few	-	TRBJ1-1	TGCAGCGCGCAGGAGAACACTGAAGCTTTCTTT	CSAQENTEAFF
TRBV6-5	few	-	TRBJ2-2	TGTGCCAGCAGTCCCTCCCCCGACACCGGGGAGCTGTTTTTT	CASSPSPDTGELFF
TRBV29-1	few	TRBD2	TRBJ2-5	TGCAGCGTCGGAGCGGGAGTTGGAGAGACCCAGTACTTC	CSVGAGVGETQYF
TRBV7-2	many	-	TRBJ2-2	TGTGCCAGCAGCCGCCAAAGACAGCCTAGCGGGGAGCTGTTTTTT	CASSRQRQPSGELFF
TRBV27	few	-	TRBJ2-1	TGTGCCAGTCGCGACGGACGGTACAATGAGCAGTTCTTC	CASRDGRYNEQFF
TRBV20-1	-	TRBD2	TRBJ2-2	TGCAGTGCTAGTGCTAGCGGGAGTATCACCGGGGAGCTGTTTTTT	CSASASGSITGELFF
TRBV6-2/TRBV6-3	few	TRBD1	TRBJ1-1	TGTGCCAGCAGTTACTCGAGCTGGCAGGGGGAGAACACTGAAGCTTTCTTT	CASSYSSWQGENTEAFF
TRBV20-1	many	TRBD1	TRBJ1-5	TGCAGTGCTCACCCAGGGGGTAACAATCAGCCCCAGCATTTT	CSAHPGGNNQPQHF
TRBV4-1	-	-	TRBJ2-1	TGCGCCAGCAGCCAAGTCGACATTATCTCCTACAATGAGCAGTTCTTC	CASSQVDIISYNEQFF
TRBV12-3/TRBV12-4	few	-	TRBJ2-2	TGTGCCAGCAGTTTTTCCGGGAACTCCGGGGAGCTGTTTTTT	CASSFSGNSGELFF
TRBV7-2	many	-	TRBJ2-5	TGTGCCAGCAGCTTAGACGTAAACAACCAAGAGACCCAGTACTTC	CASSLDVNNQETQYF
TRBV4-3	-	-	TRBJ1-3	TGCGCCAGCAGCCAAGAACCTCCAGGGACCGTCTCTGGAAACACCATATATTTT	CASSQEPPGTVSGNTIYF